This TCR beta chain is drawn from a study of beta chain features in type 1 diabetes. Trimming removed 2 bases from V and 4 bases from J; junction bases left unmatched: 3. This CDR3 has 15 residues. In germline, CDR1 is KGHSH, CDR2 LQKENI. The isolated RNA, all of it, was reverse transcribed, so expressed TCRB transcripts were what got sequenced. Data came from immunoSEQ multiplex PCR; TCRdb stores just in-frame clones and leaves some out. The table lists approximately 6,100 clones, 60% to 85% of them singletons, with roughly 2.1% in the top ten. Findings of the study overall: With patients and controls alike, PCR might favor shorter templates to an equal degree. Patients with type 1 diabetes showed fewer VDJ junction insertions and more deletions.

Post-sort purity exceeded 98% for all sorted populations. Only one count was recorded for this clone. Its antigen remains unknown. This chain links TRBV18 with TRBJ2-2; 8 nucleotides line up with TRBD1. The sequencing input was Tregs from blood. This TCR derives from a man in his late teens or twenties in good health. The CDR3 region is CASSPRTGLTGELFF. The CDR3 DNA sequence: TGTGCCAGCTCACCAAGGACAGGGCTCACCGGGGAGCTGTTTTTT.